This T cell receptor beta chain was recorded in a study of shared clonotypes between healthy human individuals. Study information: A couple of female and a few male donors aged 18 to 49 were enrolled.

Remarks on this clone: Its antigen is undetermined.

Overall study findings and caveats: Incompleteness in sorted-subset sequencing, despite large depth, was shown by rarefaction.

Profiled with immunoSEQ multiplex PCR; TCRdb holds only in-frame clones, not every one. The sample holds about 2.1 million clones; 93% are singletons and the top ten take about 1.5%. Germline V gene lookup returns CDR1 SEHNR and CDR2 FQNEAQ (reference sequence). The germline V and J ends were trimmed by 5 bases and 6 bases, with 19 bases remaining between them. This CDR3 spans 16 amino acids. Naive CD8 cells lacked CD45RO and underwent positive selection for CCR7, leaving out terminally differentiated effector memory CD45RA+ cells. V is TRBV7-9 and J is TRBJ2-2, with no clear D. The sequenced sample consisted of naive CD8+ T cells from PBMCs. This TCR was sampled from a young man in good health. Some clones in this sample may be carry-over from other donors' samples. CDR3 amino acids: CASSPRLGLMAGELFF. In nucleotides, the CDR3 is TGTGCCAGCAGCCCTAGACTGGGCCTTATGGCCGGGGAGCTGTTTTTT. The full variable domain, rest sourced from reference TRBV7-9 and TRBJ2-2, is DTGVSQNPRHKITKRGQNVTFRCDPISEHNRLYWYRQTLGQGPEFLTYFQNEAQLEKSRLLSDRFSAERPKGSFSTLEIQRTEQGDSAMYLCASSPRLGLMAGELFFGEGSRLTVL.